This is a list of T cell receptor beta chains from one sample in a study of cytomegalovirus exposure and HLA in healthy donors. The assay was immunoSEQ multiplex PCR, and TCRdb's table has in-frame clones only and misses some. There are tens of thousands of clones in the sample; about 90% occur only once, and 3.5% to 4.5% lies in the top ten. Sequenced input: PBMCs. Source of these receptors: a woman between 18 and 29 years old in good health and CMV-seropositive. CDR3s include the opening cysteine and the closing phenylalanine or tryptophan. Fields, in order: V gene, D gene, clone size, J gene, CDR3 protein, CDR3 DNA. A D gene is named only where the DNA matches it firmly. Clone size, where shown, is once, few, many, or a class for clones that have expanded.

V gene: TRBV27; D gene: TRBD2; clone size: once; J gene: TRBJ2-1; CDR3 protein: CASSLGGSSYNEQFF; CDR3 DNA: TGTGCCAGCAGTTTAGGCGGGAGCTCCTACAATGAGCAGTTCTTC
V gene: TRBV9; D gene: -; clone size: once; J gene: TRBJ2-1; CDR3 protein: CASSLGGPHDEQFF; CDR3 DNA: TGTGCCAGCAGCCTCGGGGGGCCACACGATGAGCAGTTCTTC
V gene: TRBV9; D gene: -; clone size: -; J gene: TRBJ2-1; CDR3 protein: CASSRILGDYEQFF; CDR3 DNA: TGTGCCAGCAGCCGTATCCTAGGGGACTATGAGCAGTTCTTC
V gene: TRBV11-2; D gene: TRBD1; clone size: -; J gene: TRBJ2-1; CDR3 protein: CASSLDVEDRGWNEQFF; CDR3 DNA: TGTGCCAGCAGCTTAGATGTTGAGGACAGGGGCTGGAATGAGCAGTTCTTC
V gene: TRBV6-6; D gene: -; clone size: once; J gene: TRBJ2-5; CDR3 protein: CASSLRLLQGQETQYF; CDR3 DNA: TGTGCCAGCAGTCTCCGACTCCTGCAGGGGCAAGAGACCCAGTACTTC
V gene: TRBV7-2; D gene: -; clone size: few; J gene: TRBJ2-7; CDR3 protein: CASSTSSYEQYF; CDR3 DNA: TGTGCCAGCAGCACGAGCTCCTACGAGCAGTACTTC
V gene: TRBV7-9; D gene: -; clone size: -; J gene: TRBJ1-1; CDR3 protein: CASSLTPQAEAFF; CDR3 DNA: TGTGCCAGCAGCTTAACGCCCCAGGCTGAAGCTTTCTTT
V gene: TRBV28; D gene: -; clone size: -; J gene: TRBJ1-3; CDR3 protein: CASTTRVTGNTIYF; CDR3 DNA: TGTGCCAGCACCACCAGGGTTACTGGAAACACCATATATTTT
V gene: TRBV16; D gene: -; clone size: -; J gene: TRBJ1-2; CDR3 protein: CASSPVGGADYGYTF; CDR3 DNA: TGTGCCAGCAGCCCCGTCGGGGGGGCCGACTATGGCTACACCTTC
V gene: TRBV28; D gene: -; clone size: -; J gene: TRBJ2-1; CDR3 protein: CASSVAGNEQFF; CDR3 DNA: TGTGCCAGCAGCGTGGCTGGCAATGAGCAGTTCTTC
V gene: TRBV7-8; D gene: TRBD1; clone size: once; J gene: TRBJ1-5; CDR3 protein: CASSRGQMPGQPQHF; CDR3 DNA: TGTGCCAGCAGCCGGGGACAGATGCCGGGTCAGCCCCAGCATTTT
V gene: TRBV11-2; D gene: -; clone size: -; J gene: TRBJ2-7; CDR3 protein: CASSLITNSLSGAEQYF; CDR3 DNA: TGTGCCAGCAGCCTAATCACAAATTCCCTTTCAGGGGCCGAGCAGTACTTC
V gene: TRBV27; D gene: TRBD2; clone size: -; J gene: TRBJ2-1; CDR3 protein: CASSKLAGGHNEQFF; CDR3 DNA: TGTGCCAGCAGTAAACTAGCGGGAGGTCACAATGAGCAGTTCTTC
V gene: TRBV4-1; D gene: TRBD2; clone size: -; J gene: TRBJ2-5; CDR3 protein: CASSQWGGRQETQYF; CDR3 DNA: TGCGCCAGCAGCCAATGGGGGGGTAGGCAAGAGACCCAGTACTTC
V gene: TRBV4-2; D gene: -; clone size: -; J gene: TRBJ2-1; CDR3 protein: CASSQASSLDEQFF; CDR3 DNA: TGTGCCAGCAGCCAAGCGTCTAGTTTGGATGAGCAGTTCTTC
V gene: TRBV5-1; D gene: TRBD2; clone size: once; J gene: TRBJ2-7; CDR3 protein: CASRLGRTSGAYEQYF; CDR3 DNA: TGCGCCAGCAGACTAGGGAGGACTAGCGGGGCCTACGAGCAGTACTTC
V gene: TRBV25-1; D gene: -; clone size: -; J gene: TRBJ2-7; CDR3 protein: CASSEVGGSYEQYF; CDR3 DNA: TGTGCCAGCAGTGAAGTAGGCGGTAGCTACGAGCAGTACTTC
V gene: TRBV7-2; D gene: TRBD2; clone size: -; J gene: TRBJ2-2; CDR3 protein: CASSLRRAGGTDRTGELFF; CDR3 DNA: TGTGCCAGCAGCTTACGCCGGGCGGGGGGCACCGATCGGACCGGGGAGCTGTTTTTT
V gene: TRBV6-5; D gene: TRBD1; clone size: once; J gene: TRBJ2-1; CDR3 protein: CASSPMGQGIYEQFF; CDR3 DNA: TGTGCCAGCAGCCCCATGGGACAGGGAATCTATGAGCAGTTCTTC
V gene: TRBV7-9; D gene: -; clone size: -; J gene: TRBJ2-5; CDR3 protein: CASSPGDGWETQYF; CDR3 DNA: TGTGCCAGCAGCCCGGGGGATGGTTGGGAGACCCAGTACTTC
V gene: TRBV2; D gene: TRBD2; clone size: -; J gene: TRBJ2-1; CDR3 protein: CASSERSSGNGNEQFF; CDR3 DNA: TGTGCCAGCAGTGAACGGAGTAGCGGGAACGGGAATGAGCAGTTCTTC
V gene: TRBV28; D gene: TRBD1; clone size: -; J gene: TRBJ1-5; CDR3 protein: CASSLMGRGTNQPQHF; CDR3 DNA: TGTGCCAGCAGTTTGATGGGCAGGGGGACCAATCAGCCCCAGCATTTT
V gene: TRBV9; D gene: -; clone size: -; J gene: TRBJ2-1; CDR3 protein: CASSADREDNEQFF; CDR3 DNA: TGTGCCAGCAGCGCGGACAGAGAAGACAATGAGCAGTTCTTC
V gene: TRBV7-9; D gene: -; clone size: -; J gene: TRBJ2-1; CDR3 protein: CASSLRNEQFF; CDR3 DNA: TGTGCCAGCAGCCTCAGAAATGAGCAGTTCTTC
V gene: TRBV25-1; D gene: -; clone size: once; J gene: TRBJ2-1; CDR3 protein: CASSESLSRSSYNEQFF; CDR3 DNA: TGTGCCAGCAGTGAATCTTTATCCCGCAGCTCCTACAATGAGCAGTTCTTC
V gene: TRBV5-1; D gene: -; clone size: once; J gene: TRBJ1-5; CDR3 protein: CASSSKETSSNQPQHF; CDR3 DNA: TGCGCCAGCAGCTCCAAAGAGACAAGTAGCAATCAGCCCCAGCATTTT
V gene: TRBV6-5; D gene: TRBD2; clone size: -; J gene: TRBJ2-1; CDR3 protein: CASSYRLAGDNEQFF; CDR3 DNA: TGTGCCAGCAGTTACAGGTTAGCGGGGGACAATGAGCAGTTCTTC
V gene: TRBV11-2; D gene: TRBD1; clone size: -; J gene: TRBJ1-5; CDR3 protein: CASSLAAGQGNQPQHF; CDR3 DNA: TGTGCCAGCAGCTTAGCCGCCGGACAGGGTAATCAGCCCCAGCATTTT
V gene: TRBV6-5; D gene: -; clone size: -; J gene: TRBJ1-1; CDR3 protein: CASSYLWNTEAFF; CDR3 DNA: TGTGCCAGCAGTTACCTGTGGAACACTGAAGCTTTCTTT
V gene: TRBV7-9; D gene: -; clone size: -; J gene: TRBJ2-1; CDR3 protein: CASGGNEQFF; CDR3 DNA: TGTGCCAGCGGAGGGAATGAGCAGTTCTTC
V gene: TRBV2; D gene: -; clone size: -; J gene: TRBJ1-1; CDR3 protein: CASSEVGGTAFF; CDR3 DNA: TGTGCCAGCAGTGAAGTCGGCGGGACAGCTTTCTTT
V gene: TRBV19; D gene: -; clone size: -; J gene: TRBJ1-2; CDR3 protein: CASSIFDSFNYGYTF; CDR3 DNA: TGTGCCAGTAGTATCTTCGACAGCTTTAACTATGGCTACACCTTC
V gene: TRBV6-1; D gene: -; clone size: -; J gene: TRBJ2-7; CDR3 protein: CASWTRSYEQYF; CDR3 DNA: TGTGCCAGCTGGACAAGAAGCTACGAGCAGTACTTC
V gene: TRBV30; D gene: -; clone size: -; J gene: TRBJ2-3; CDR3 protein: CAWSPGKVDTQYF; CDR3 DNA: TGTGCCTGGAGTCCCGGGAAGGTAGATACGCAGTATTTT
V gene: TRBV27; D gene: -; clone size: -; J gene: TRBJ2-1; CDR3 protein: CASSYGTEASNEQFF; CDR3 DNA: TGTGCCAGCAGTTATGGAACTGAGGCATCCAATGAGCAGTTCTTC
V gene: TRBV9; D gene: -; clone size: -; J gene: TRBJ2-3; CDR3 protein: CASSVDRTTDTQYF; CDR3 DNA: TGTGCCAGCAGCGTAGACAGGACGACAGATACGCAGTATTTT
V gene: TRBV7-6; D gene: TRBD2; clone size: -; J gene: TRBJ2-5; CDR3 protein: CASSRGLVKETQYF; CDR3 DNA: TGTGCCAGCAGCCGGGGACTAGTAAAAGAGACCCAGTACTTC
V gene: TRBV6-5; D gene: -; clone size: -; J gene: TRBJ2-3; CDR3 protein: CATSRQSTDTQYF; CDR3 DNA: TGTGCCACGTCGCGACAGAGCACAGATACGCAGTATTTT
V gene: TRBV30; D gene: -; clone size: -; J gene: TRBJ1-2; CDR3 protein: CAWSGGRGYTF; CDR3 DNA: TGTGCCTGGTCTGGGGGCCGTGGCTACACCTTC
V gene: TRBV14; D gene: -; clone size: -; J gene: TRBJ2-3; CDR3 protein: CASSQERLRTDTQYF; CDR3 DNA: TGTGCCAGCAGCCAAGAGCGTCTTCGCACAGATACGCAGTATTTT
V gene: TRBV27; D gene: TRBD1; clone size: -; J gene: TRBJ2-7; CDR3 protein: CASSWTGVIYEQYF; CDR3 DNA: TGTGCCAGCAGTTGGACAGGGGTGATCTACGAGCAGTACTTC
V gene: TRBV9; D gene: -; clone size: -; J gene: TRBJ2-1; CDR3 protein: CASSPEGGYHNEQFF; CDR3 DNA: TGTGCCAGCAGCCCTGAGGGGGGGTACCACAATGAGCAGTTCTTC
V gene: TRBV10-3; D gene: -; clone size: -; J gene: TRBJ1-4; CDR3 protein: CAISDSVAGNEKLFF; CDR3 DNA: TGTGCCATCAGTGATTCGGTGGCAGGTAATGAAAAACTGTTTTTT
V gene: TRBV30; D gene: -; clone size: -; J gene: TRBJ2-1; CDR3 protein: CAWAGGFDNEQFF; CDR3 DNA: TGTGCCTGGGCAGGGGGGTTCGACAATGAGCAGTTCTTC
V gene: TRBV5-4; D gene: -; clone size: -; J gene: TRBJ1-1; CDR3 protein: CASRTGGLNTEAFF; CDR3 DNA: TGTGCCAGCAGAACCGGGGGGCTGAACACTGAAGCTTTCTTT
V gene: TRBV27; D gene: -; clone size: -; J gene: TRBJ2-7; CDR3 protein: CASKMTVRRYEQYF; CDR3 DNA: TGTGCCAGCAAAATGACGGTCCGGAGGTACGAGCAGTACTTC